A single sample is the source of the 10 T cell receptor beta chains below, sequenced in a study of OX40 agonist ivuxolimab in advanced cancers. Sequencing was performed with immunoSEQ multiplex PCR; in TCRdb, only in-frame clones are kept and a portion is missing. The sample holds about 21,000 clones; more than 75% are singletons and the top ten take around 11%. Sequences were derived from CD4+ or CD8+ T cells sorted from blood, sampled in a trial of the OX40 agonist ivuxolimab. Source of these receptors: an adult with an advanced solid tumor such as melanoma, head and neck, liver or kidney cancer.

The chain carries TRBV15 and TRBJ1-2, with TRBD1 identical over 8 bases. The V and J ends lost 4 bases and 8 bases, in that order; junction bases with no gene match: 9. CDR3 length equals 14 residues. Germline CDR1 LNHNV, CDR2 YYDKDF (reference sequence). CDR3 nucleotides: TGTGCCACCAGCAATGACAGGGGAGTGGGGGGCTACACCTTC. Residues: CATSNDRGVGGYTF.

V gene TRBV6-6 combines with J gene TRBJ2-7; D unclear. Trimming removed 6 bases from V and 3 bases from J, with 9 bases in between. This CDR3 has 12 amino acids. Germline lookup yields CDR1 MNHNY and CDR2 SVGAGI (reference sequence). CDR3 amino acids: CASRSALYEQYF. In DNA, the CDR3 is TGTGCCAGCAGGTCCGCCCTCTACGAGCAGTACTTC.

V is TRBV15 and J is TRBJ2-7, with 8 nucleotides matching TRBD2. After removal of 4 bases from V and 3 bases from J, the junction contained 8 bases not matched to a gene. The germline V gene has CDR1 LNHNV and CDR2 YYDKDF (reference sequence). The CDR3 has 15 amino acids. CDR3 bases: TGTGCCACCAGCATTACCCCCGGGACTAGCTACGAGCAGTACTTC. Amino acid sequence: CATSITPGTSYEQYF.

The CDR3 loop reads CASSQALWGNTGELFF. The CDR3 nucleotides read TGCGCCAGCAGCCAAGCATTGTGGGGGAACACCGGGGAGCTGTTTTTT. The rearrangement uses TRBV4-1 and TRBJ2-2; no clear D gene. Trimming removed 1 base from V and 1 base from J, with 10 bases in between. Looked up from germline, CDR1 is MGHRA and CDR2 is YSYEKL. CDR3 size: 16 residues.

The gene calls are TRBV7-9 and TRBJ2-1, with D tentatively TRBD2 (5 bases). V was pared by 5 bases and J by 11 bases, with 13 bases between. Germline V gives CDR1 SEHNR, CDR2 FQNEAQ (reference sequence). The CDR3 loop spans 12 amino acids. The chain's CDR3 is CASSHWRAKQFF. The CDR3 DNA reads TGTGCCAGCAGCCACTGGCGGGCGAAGCAGTTCTTC.

This chain links TRBV29-1 with TRBJ1-2; the D gene is possibly TRBD1 (5 bases). V lost 5 bases and J lost 8, with 12 bases in between. This CDR3 is built from 11 residues. Germline CDR1 and CDR2: SQVTM and ANQGSEA. The CDR3 loop reads CSVPQGEGYTF. CDR3 in DNA: TGCAGCGTTCCTCAGGGCGAAGGCTACACCTTC.

The chain recombines TRBV11-2 with TRBJ2-1, with D unclear. V was pared by 0 bases and J by 0 bases, with 6 bases between. The CDR3 spans 15 residues. The germline CDR1 and CDR2 sequences are SGHAT and FQNNGV. CDR3 loop: CASSLEHSSYNEQFF. The CDR3 region has the DNA TGTGCCAGCAGCTTAGAACATAGCTCCTACAATGAGCAGTTCTTC.

The V and J genes are TRBV2 and TRBJ2-1; D is ambiguous. V lost 4 bases to trimming and J lost 1 base, with 8 bases between them. Germline V gene sequence: CDR1 SNHLY, CDR2 FYNNEI. This CDR3 has 14 amino acids. CDR3 nucleotides: TGTGCCAGCAGTGTAACCATGTCCTACAATGAGCAGTTCTTC. Protein sequence: CASSVTMSYNEQFF.

The chain joins TRBV4-1 to TRBJ1-5; TRBD1 aligns across 7 bases. The CDR3 is 17 residues long. Germline V gene lookup returns CDR1 MGHRA and CDR2 YSYEKL. J gave up 6 bases and V 4 bases, and 15 bases lay outside the gene matches. As DNA, the CDR3 is TGCGCCAGCAGCCCATACCCAGAGACAGGGAATCCTCAGCCCCAGCATTTT. Translating gives CASSPYPETGNPQPQHF.

V is TRBV5-4 and J is TRBJ2-3; D unresolved. Per germline, CDR1 SGHNT and CDR2 YYREEE (reference sequence). V lost 2 bases, J lost 10 bases, and 11 bases lay in between. There are 12 residues in the CDR3. The CDR3 loop reads CASSFGPSAQYF. In DNA, the CDR3 is TGTGCCAGCAGCTTCGGCCCCTCGGCGCAGTATTTT.